This T cell receptor (beta chain) was captured in a study of CD8 T cells in ankylosing spondylitis. Overall study findings and caveats: Seven to nine highly homologous variants formed a TCR beta motif that appeared characteristic of ankylosing spondylitis blood. Clones linked to disease, bearing a CD8+ phenotype, were relatively rare in peripheral blood.

This CDR3 region has 13 residues. Looked up from germline, CDR1 is DFQATT and CDR2 is SNEGSKA (reference sequence). With 5 bases removed from V and 8 bases from J, the gap between germline ends came to 15 bases. This clonotype was picked up many times. The antigen remains undetermined. The authors made TCR beta libraries by quantitative 5'-RACE with molecular barcodes. TCRdb independently ran MiXCR on the 5' RACE reads; one entry per CDR3 protein. The sample lists about 240,000 distinct CDR3 sequences, roughly 10% occurring once. The sequence was obtained from a male donor with ankylosing spondylitis or in good health (not recorded which). This sequence joins TRBV20-1 and TRBJ1-4; unclear D gene. The sequenced material came from blood, either unsorted or a sorted T cell fraction (not recorded which). CDR3: CSAATRGVEKLFF. The CDR3 DNA reads as TGCAGTGCTGCAACAAGAGGAGTCGAAAAACTGTTTTTT.